These T cell receptor beta chains were read from a single sample in a study of response to subunit inactivated influenza vaccine. TCRdb redid the calling of the RT-PCR reads with MiXCR, one entry per CDR3 protein. This table holds hundreds of thousands of distinct CDR3 sequences, approximately 15% found once. The sample in question was PBMCs from blood, obtained approximately 15 days before vaccination. Receptors were obtained from a man between 45 and 60 years old who received an inactivated influenza vaccine. CDR3s include the opening cysteine and the closing phenylalanine or tryptophan. D genes are given only for firm matches. Clone size is shown for a subset of rows, as once, few, many or a class of expanded clone.

V gene	J gene	clone size	D gene	CDR3 length	CDR3 DNA	CDR3 protein
TRBV29-1	TRBJ2-5	-	-	15	TGCAGCGTTGCCCAGGGACTTCTCCTCCAAGAGACCCAGTACTTC	CSVAQGLLLQETQYF
TRBV5-1	TRBJ2-2	-	-	15	TGCGCCAGCAGGCCCGGGGCCCTAGAAACCGGGGAGCTGTTTTTT	CASRPGALETGELFF
TRBV12-3/TRBV12-4	TRBJ2-1	-	-	13	TGTGCCAGCAGTGCGAGGTCCTACAATGAGCAGTTCTTC	CASSARSYNEQFF
TRBV12-3/TRBV12-4	TRBJ2-7	few	-	14	TGTGCCAGCAGTTTTGCCAGGGACGCCTACGAGCAGTACTTC	CASSFARDAYEQYF
TRBV12-3/TRBV12-4	TRBJ2-7	-	-	15	TGTGCCAGCAGTGTCAGGATCAGGAATGGCTACGAGCAGTACTTC	CASSVRIRNGYEQYF
TRBV10-3	TRBJ2-1	-	TRBD2	15	TGTGCCATCAGTGAACGAGAACTAGCGGGATCGGAGCAGTTCTTC	CAISERELAGSEQFF
TRBV12-3/TRBV12-4	TRBJ1-2	-	TRBD1	15	TGTGCCAGCAGTCCACAGGGGGCAGGTAGCTATGGCTACACCTTC	CASSPQGAGSYGYTF
TRBV6-1	TRBJ2-1	-	TRBD2	15	TGTGCCACCCTTCATCCGGGAGGGTCCTACAATGAGCAGTTCTTC	CATLHPGGSYNEQFF
TRBV6-1	TRBJ1-2	many	TRBD1	13	TGTGCCAGCAGAAGGGGGCGAGACTATGGCTACACCTTC	CASRRGRDYGYTF
TRBV4-1	TRBJ2-1	few	-	16	TGCGCCAGCAGCCAAATAGACGCCAGCTCCTACAATGAGCAGTTCTTC	CASSQIDASSYNEQFF
TRBV27	TRBJ2-7	-	TRBD2	17	TGTGCCAGCAGTTTACCCCCTACTAGCGGGGGGGCCTACGAGCAGTACTTC	CASSLPPTSGGAYEQYF
TRBV7-2	TRBJ2-1	-	-	14	TGTGCCAGCAGCTCTCGGAGTTTAAACAATGAGCAGTTCTTC	CASSSRSLNNEQFF
TRBV7-8	TRBJ1-4	-	-	15	TGTGTCAGCAGCTTAGCGGAGGGCAAGGCTGAAAAACTGTTTTTT	CVSSLAEGKAEKLFF
TRBV25-1	TRBJ2-5	-	-	10	TGTGCCACTCACAGGGAGACCCAGTACTTC	CATHRETQYF
TRBV20-1	TRBJ2-2	-	-	15	TGCAGTGCCCGCCAGCCGGGGTCGAGCACCGGGGAGCTGTTTTTT	CSARQPGSSTGELFF